This T cell receptor (beta chain) originates from a study of cytomegalovirus exposure and HLA in healthy donors. Study-wide context: One earlier analysis, a look at 150 million to 200 million T cells, found some 120 million unique TCR beta sequences. An early data release held around 80 million unique TCRs from HLA-typed donors. Points from the study as a whole: Specific recognition of CMV antigens was confirmed in vitro for a few chains (all CMV-associated).

On this clone: Antigen specificity is unknown.

The PCR was carried out with 60 Vbeta primers and 13 Jbeta primers. This table comes from immunoSEQ multiplex PCR, and its TCRdb copy is limited to in-frame clones, with some not included. The sample contains roughly 190,000 clones, around 86% of which appear only once. CDR3 length: 13 amino acids. The trim removed 2 bases at V and 3 bases at J, leaving 0 bases unmatched. CDR1 is MNHNY, CDR2 SVGAGI, per germline (reference sequence). The donors were healthy bone marrow donors. The clonotype comes from a woman aged 18-29 years in good health and CMV-seronegative. Sample: PBMCs. The rearrangement joins TRBV6-6 to TRBJ1-2, with 7 bases that match TRBD1. The CDR3 DNA follows: TGTGCCAGCAGTTACGGGACAGACTATGGCTACACCTTC. It encodes CASSYGTDYGYTF.